This entry is about one T cell receptor (beta chain). PCR was performed a second time for about 6 to 12 cycles using a sample-barcoded 5' primer and a J-beta primer mix. TCRdb reprocessed the 5' RACE reads with MiXCR, giving one entry per CDR3 protein. In the table there are 600,000 to 850,000 distinct CDR3 sequences, 40% to 45% of which are singletons. Germline CDR1 reads LGHDT; CDR2 reads YNNKEL (reference sequence). Deletions cut 2 bases from V and 4 bases from J, with 14 bases between. The CDR3 extends over 15 amino acids. This sample is part of a study of blood T cells in healthy people across ages.

The chain employs TRBV3-1 and TRBJ1-2; a weak D match, TRBD1 (5 bases). This receptor was identified in a woman aged 55-75 years in good health. The source material was blood. The CDR3 reads CASSQFSTGTYGYTF. The CDR3 DNA is TGTGCCAGCAGCCAATTCAGCACAGGAACCTATGGCTACACCTTC.